The 10 T cell receptor beta chains below come from one sample, sequenced in a study of long-term antiretroviral therapy in people with HIV. Researchers report immunoSEQ v3.0 was run at survey level. The table came from immunoSEQ multiplex PCR; TCRdb's copy has only in-frame clones and leaves some out. This sample has about 33,000 clones, with approximately 96% found just once. Here the sequenced sample was unsorted PBMCs, taken around 6.6 years after starting antiretroviral therapy. The receptor source for this set is a man aged 25-45 years with HIV.

This rearrangement joins TRBV6-5 to TRBJ2-7; D is perhaps TRBD1 (6 bases). Germline CDR1 and CDR2: MNHEY and SVGAGI. V was pared by 5 bases and J by 4 bases, with 12 bases between. The length of the CDR3 is 13 residues. CDR3 sequence: CASSRDTSYEQYF. CDR3 nucleotides: TGTGCCAGCAGTCGGGACACTAGTTACGAGCAGTACTTC.

V is TRBV7-6 and J is TRBJ2-3; 14 bases fit TRBD2. CDR1 and CDR2 from the germline V gene are SGHVS and FNYEAQ. V trimming: 2 bases; J trimming: 3 bases; junction bases outside the gene matches: 4. The CDR3 consists of 17 residues. CDR3 amino acids: CASSLWGLAGETDTQYF. The DNA for the CDR3 is TGTGCCAGCAGCTTATGGGGACTAGCGGGGGAGACAGATACGCAGTATTTT.

The genes are TRBV7-9 and TRBJ2-7, with D hard to call. CDR1 and CDR2 from the germline V gene are SEHNR and FQNEAQ (reference sequence). This CDR3 spans 14 amino acids. Deletions cut 0 bases from V and 3 bases from J, with 9 bases between. The CDR3 bases are TGTGCCAGCAGCTTAGCGGGGTCGGACTACGAGCAGTACTTC. It encodes CASSLAGSDYEQYF.

A single count supports this clone. This chain connects TRBV6-1 to TRBJ1-5; D might be TRBD1 (6 bases). V shed 5 bases and J shed 4 bases, with 12 bases lying between them. Germline CDR1 and CDR2: MNHNS and SASEGT. The CDR3 has 14 amino acids. This chain's CDR3 is CASSFRRGNQPQHF. CDR3 nucleotide sequence: TGTGCCAGCAGTTTTAGGAGGGGGAATCAGCCCCAGCATTTT.

Written as DNA, the CDR3 is TGCAGTGCTAGACAGGAGACCCAGTACTTC. This codes for CSARQETQYF. The V gene is TRBV20-1, the J gene TRBJ2-5, with D unclear. Germline V gives CDR1 DFQATT, CDR2 SNEGSKA (reference sequence). V gave up 2 bases and J gave up 5 bases, with 3 bases separating them. CDR3 length: 10 amino acids.

The V call is TRBV11-1, the J call TRBJ2-1; D is perhaps TRBD2 (6 bases). This CDR3 is 17 amino acids long. V was trimmed by 6 bases and J by 1 base, leaving 19 bases between them. Germline values: CDR1 SGHAT, CDR2 FQDESV (reference sequence). CDR3 coding DNA: TGTGCCAGCAGGACCGGGACTTTGAGCTGGTCCTACAATGAGCAGTTCTTC. Encoded protein: CASRTGTLSWSYNEQFF.

V usage is TRBV6-1 and J usage is TRBJ2-1, with D possibly TRBD2 on 6 matching bases. V shed 6 bases and J shed 13 bases, with 10 bases lying between them. Germline CDR1 reads MNHNS; CDR2 reads SASEGT. The length of the CDR3 is 10 residues. DNA of the CDR3: TGTGCCAGCAGGGAGGGGATACAGTTCTTC. Translation: CASREGIQFF.

This chain connects TRBV4-1 to TRBJ2-6; no reliable D call. The germline V gene has CDR1 MGHRA and CDR2 YSYEKL. The CDR3 runs 17 residues. Deletions cut 1 base from V and 0 bases from J, with 10 bases between. The CDR3 protein is CASSQGPLRSGANVLTF. The CDR3 DNA follows: TGCGCCAGCAGCCAAGGTCCCTTACGCTCTGGGGCCAACGTCCTGACTTTC.

The chain is built from TRBV11-2 and TRBJ1-1; 8 bases are shared with TRBD1. The V segment lost 2 bases and the J segment 5 bases; nucleotides outside the gene matches: 1. The CDR3 loop spans 13 amino acids. The germline V gene has CDR1 SGHAT and CDR2 FQNNGV. The CDR3 nucleotides read TGTGCCAGCAGCTTACACAGGGGGACTGAAGCTTTCTTT. This sequence encodes CASSLHRGTEAFF.

V is TRBV18 and J is TRBJ2-7; D unclear. CDR3 size: 13 residues. CDR1 and CDR2 from the germline V gene are KGHSH and LQKENI. V was cut by 6 bases and J by 5 bases, with 14 bases left in between. CDR3 DNA sequence: TGTGCCAGCTCCGCAAGAGAAACCAACGAGCAGTACTTC. It translates to CASSARETNEQYF.